This T cell receptor (beta chain) comes out of a study of ipilimumab plus nivolumab after autologous stem cell transplantation. The V gene end was trimmed by 7 bases and the J gene end by 2 bases; junction bases not matched to a gene: 6. The length of the CDR3 is 14 residues. In germline, CDR1 is ENHRY, CDR2 SYGVKD. Sequencing used immunoSEQ multiplex PCR; TCRdb keeps in-frame clones, though not all of them. The sample yields 15,000 to 20,000 clones, around 82% seen once. Ipilimumab, 1 mg/kg, started 14 to 28 days after autologous transplant. This clone was counted between two and nine times. This receptor was obtained from a male donor with diffuse large B-cell lymphoma. This rearrangement joins TRBV10-3 to TRBJ2-3; 7 bases are shared with TRBD1. Specimen: PBMCs, collected in a trial of ipilimumab plus nivolumab as post-transplant consolidation. This chain's CDR3 is CAIKQGIHTDTQYF. CDR3 in DNA: TGTGCCATCAAACAGGGGATTCACACAGATACGCAGTATTTT.